This T cell receptor (beta chain) was captured in a study of monozygotic twins with inflammatory bowel disease. Per germline, CDR1 ENHRY and CDR2 SYGVKD. The CDR3 consists of 14 residues. TCRdb re-called the 5' RACE reads; every CDR3 protein appears as one record, without DNA. This sample carries approximately 300,000 distinct CDR3 sequences, with 5.6% going to the ten biggest clones. The rearrangement joins TRBV10-3 to TRBJ1-5. Input material: blood. This TCR came from a human donor with ulcerative colitis or Crohn's disease, or a healthy co-twin of an affected twin (not recorded which). The CDR3 spells CAISESTGLGPQHF.